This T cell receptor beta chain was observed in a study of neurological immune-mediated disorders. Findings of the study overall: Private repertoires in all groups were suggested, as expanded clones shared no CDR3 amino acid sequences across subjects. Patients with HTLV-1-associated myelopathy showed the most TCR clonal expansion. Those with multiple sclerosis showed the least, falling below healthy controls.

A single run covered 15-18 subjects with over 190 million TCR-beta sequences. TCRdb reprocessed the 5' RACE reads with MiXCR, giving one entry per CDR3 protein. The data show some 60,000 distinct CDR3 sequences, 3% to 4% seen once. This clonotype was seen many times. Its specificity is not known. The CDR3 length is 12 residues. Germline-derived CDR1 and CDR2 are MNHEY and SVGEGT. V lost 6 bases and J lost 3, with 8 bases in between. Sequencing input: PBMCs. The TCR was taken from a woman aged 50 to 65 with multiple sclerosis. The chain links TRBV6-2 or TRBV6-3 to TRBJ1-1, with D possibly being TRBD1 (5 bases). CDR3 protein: CASSRQYTEAFF. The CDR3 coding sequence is TGTGCCAGCAGCAGACAGTACACTGAAGCTTTCTTT.